The 8 T cell receptor beta chains below all came from one sample that was sequenced in a study of shared clonotypes between healthy human individuals. Sequencing was performed with immunoSEQ multiplex PCR; in TCRdb, only in-frame clones are kept and a portion is missing. The sample contains approximately 1.1 million clones, approximately 80% of which appear only once. Sequenced: memory CD4+ T cells from PBMCs. The subset denotes: CD45RA-negative fraction. These receptors all come from a man aged 18-30 years in good health. Some clones in this sample may be carry-over from other donors' samples.

The chain carries TRBV11-2 and TRBJ2-5, with 14 nucleotides matching TRBD2. Looked up from germline, CDR1 is SGHAT and CDR2 is FQNNGV. The CDR3 loop spans 16 amino acids. With V trimmed by 5 bases and J by 4 bases, 6 bases remained unmatched. This chain's CDR3 is CASSPGLAGGLETQYF. CDR3 in DNA: TGTGCCAGCAGCCCCGGACTAGCGGGAGGCCTAGAGACCCAGTACTTC.

CDR3 in amino acids: CASSPPGVSEKLFF. The CDR3 region has the DNA TGTGCCAGCAGCCCCCCAGGGGTTTCTGAAAAACTGTTTTTT. The chain combines TRBV4-2 with TRBJ1-4, with D possibly matching TRBD1 (6 bases). This CDR3 has 14 amino acids. V was cut by 4 bases and J by 7 bases, with 13 bases left in between. The germline gives CDR1 LGHNA, CDR2 YNFKEQ.

This clone occurred a few times. The chain has TRBV10-3 and TRBJ1-5, with D perhaps matching TRBD1 (5 bases). The V end was cut by 3 bases, the J end by 5 bases, with 11 bases between. Germline V CDR1 and CDR2: ENHRY, SYGVKD. CDR3 length: 14 amino acids. The CDR3 spells CAISDGGLDQPQHF. The CDR3 DNA reads TGTGCCATCAGTGACGGGGGTCTAGATCAGCCCCAGCATTTT.

CDR3: CASSSKTGEQETQYF. The CDR3 nucleotides read TGTGCCAGCAGCTCTAAAACCGGGGAACAAGAGACCCAGTACTTC. This rearrangement joins TRBV5-4 to TRBJ2-5, with D tentatively TRBD2 (5 bases). The germline gives CDR1 SGHNT, CDR2 YYREEE (reference sequence). The CDR3 is 15 residues long. V was cut by 3 bases and J by 2 bases, with 14 bases left in between.

The genes are TRBV4-3 and TRBJ2-5; no firm D call. The V gene's germline CDR1 is LGHNA and CDR2 YSLEER. The CDR3 covers 17 residues. The V end lost 2 bases, the J end lost 9 bases, and 25 bases lay between the germline ends. CDR3 DNA: TGCGCCAGCAGCCAAACAAGGAGCAGGTGGGATGGGTTGGCCCAGTACTTC. Protein sequence: CASSQTRSRWDGLAQYF.

The chain couples TRBV5-1 to TRBJ2-1; a weak D match, TRBD2 (6 bases). Germline CDR1 is SGHRS and CDR2 is YFSETQ. Trimming left V 4 bases short and J 7 bases short, with 15 bases between. The CDR3 is 14 residues long. The CDR3 is CASSARLVTNEQFF. In nucleotides, the CDR3 is TGCGCCAGCAGCGCACGACTAGTAACGAATGAGCAGTTCTTC.

The genes are TRBV7-2 and TRBJ2-7, with 12 bases lining up with TRBD2. The CDR3 runs to 17 residues. The germline gives CDR1 SGHTA, CDR2 FQGNSA. V shed 0 bases, J shed 2 bases, and the junction held 5 bases outside the gene matches. CDR3 in DNA: TGTGCCAGCAGCTTAGCGTCGTCTAGCGGGAGGGCCTACGAGCAGTACTTC. It translates to CASSLASSSGRAYEQYF.

The J gene is TRBJ1-2, the V gene TRBV7-2, with TRBD1 matching 7 bases. CDR1 and CDR2 from the germline V gene are SGHTA and FQGNSA. The CDR3 covers 16 residues. Trimming removed 2 bases from V and 6 bases from J; junction bases left unmatched: 12. The CDR3 region has the DNA TGTGCCAGCAGCTTAATGAGGGAGCCTGACAGGGATGGCTACACCTTC. This codes for CASSLMREPDRDGYTF.